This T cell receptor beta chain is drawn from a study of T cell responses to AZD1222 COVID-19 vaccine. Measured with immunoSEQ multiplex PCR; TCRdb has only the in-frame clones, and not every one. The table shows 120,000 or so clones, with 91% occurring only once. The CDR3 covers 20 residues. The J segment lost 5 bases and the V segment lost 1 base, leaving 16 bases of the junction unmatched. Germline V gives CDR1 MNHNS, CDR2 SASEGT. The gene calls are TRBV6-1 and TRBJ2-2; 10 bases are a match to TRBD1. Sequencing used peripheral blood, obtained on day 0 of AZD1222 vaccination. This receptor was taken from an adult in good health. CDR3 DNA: TGTGCCAGCAGTGAAGGCAAGTCATACCGGGACAGGGGTTCTACCGGGGAGCTGTTTTTT. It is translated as CASSEGKSYRDRGSTGELFF.